The entry below describes one T cell receptor beta chain. Profiling relied on immunoSEQ multiplex PCR, and the TCRdb table lists in-frame clones only, not all of them. Of over 150,000 clones listed, around 94% are singletons. V was clipped by 7 bases and J by 5 bases, with 19 bases between them. The germline CDR1 and CDR2 sequences are SGDLS and YYNGEE. The CDR3 spans 14 residues. These data belong to a study of control samples from healthy donors and cancer patients. This chain uses TRBV9 with TRBJ2-7; no clear D. This receptor was taken from a man between 60 and 70 years old with colorectal cancer. Specimen: PBMCs. The CDR3 DNA reads as TGTGCCAGCCTGGAGAGCTTACCCCTCGACGAGCAGTACTTC. Amino acids: CASLESLPLDEQYF.